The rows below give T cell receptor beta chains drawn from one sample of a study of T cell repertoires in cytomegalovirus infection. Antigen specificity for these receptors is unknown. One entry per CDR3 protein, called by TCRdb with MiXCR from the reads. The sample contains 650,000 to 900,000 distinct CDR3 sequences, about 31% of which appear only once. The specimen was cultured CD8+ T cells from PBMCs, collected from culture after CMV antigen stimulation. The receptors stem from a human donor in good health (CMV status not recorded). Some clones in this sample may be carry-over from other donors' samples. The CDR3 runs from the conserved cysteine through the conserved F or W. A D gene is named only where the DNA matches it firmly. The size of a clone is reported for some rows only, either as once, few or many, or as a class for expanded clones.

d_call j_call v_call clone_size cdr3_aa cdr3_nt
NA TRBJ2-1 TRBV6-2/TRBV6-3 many CASSYSRGGEQFF TGTGCCAGCAGTTACTCGAGGGGCGGTGAGCAGTTCTTC
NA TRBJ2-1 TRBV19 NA CASSRQLGQAYNEQFF TGTGCCAGTAGTAGACAGTTGGGGCAGGCCTACAATGAGCAGTTCTTC
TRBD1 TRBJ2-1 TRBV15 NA CATSPTGDEQFF TGTGCCACCAGCCCTACAGGGGATGAGCAGTTCTTC
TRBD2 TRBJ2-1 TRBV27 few CATRGGPPNEQFF TGTGCCACCCGGGGGGGCCCTCCCAATGAGCAGTTCTTC
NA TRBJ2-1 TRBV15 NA CATSRDRGYNEQFF TGTGCCACCAGCAGAGATCGGGGTTACAATGAGCAGTTCTTC
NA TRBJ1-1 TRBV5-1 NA CASSFSLAANTEAFF TGCGCCAGCAGCTTTTCCTTGGCGGCGAACACTGAAGCTTTCTTT
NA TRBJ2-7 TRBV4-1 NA CASSQGPGALEQYF TGCGCCAGCAGCCAAGGTCCGGGGGCTCTCGAGCAGTACTTC
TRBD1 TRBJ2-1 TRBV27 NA CASSPWDSFYNEQFF TGTGCCAGCAGTCCCTGGGACAGCTTCTACAATGAGCAGTTCTTC
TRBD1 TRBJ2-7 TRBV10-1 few CASSPGQGLYEQYF TGCGCCAGCAGTCCGGGACAGGGTCTGTACGAGCAGTACTTC
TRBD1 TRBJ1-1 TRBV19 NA CASSIRTGRTEAFF TGTGCCAGTAGTATAAGGACAGGACGAACTGAAGCTTTCTTT
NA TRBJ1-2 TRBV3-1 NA CASSQDFPYGYTF TGTGCCAGCAGCCAAGATTTTCCCTATGGCTACACCTTC
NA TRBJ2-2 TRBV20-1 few CSASQENTGELFF TGCAGTGCTAGCCAGGAGAACACCGGGGAGCTGTTTTTT
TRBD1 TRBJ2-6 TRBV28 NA CASSAPGQGVSGANVLTF TGTGCCAGCAGTGCACCGGGACAGGGCGTATCTGGGGCCAACGTCCTGACTTTC
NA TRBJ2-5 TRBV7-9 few CASSGGTAQETQYF TGTGCCAGCAGCGGGGGGACAGCTCAAGAGACCCAGTACTTC
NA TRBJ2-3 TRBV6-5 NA CASSYEGDGTDTQYF TGTGCCAGCAGTTACGAAGGGGATGGCACAGATACGCAGTATTTT
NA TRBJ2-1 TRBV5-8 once CASRAGQSNEQFF TGTGCCAGCAGGGCGGGACAGTCCAATGAGCAGTTCTTC
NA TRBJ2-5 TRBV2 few CATPPGGGGETQYF TGTGCCACCCCCCCGGGGGGAGGGGGAGAGACCCAGTACTTC
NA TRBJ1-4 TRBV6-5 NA CASSYQGPATNEKLFF TGTGCCAGCAGTTACCAGGGGCCAGCAACTAATGAAAAACTGTTTTTT
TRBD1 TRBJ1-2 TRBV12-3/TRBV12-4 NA CASSLTGGSDGYTF TGTGCCAGCAGTTTAACAGGGGGGTCCGATGGCTACACCTTC
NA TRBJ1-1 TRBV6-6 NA CASSSQAWDTEAFF TGTGCCAGCAGTTCTCAGGCTTGGGACACTGAAGCTTTCTTT
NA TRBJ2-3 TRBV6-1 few CASSEAQARGWDTQYF TGTGCCAGCAGTGAAGCTCAGGCAAGGGGGTGGGATACGCAGTATTTT
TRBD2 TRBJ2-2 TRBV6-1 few CASMGLGVTGELFF TGTGCCAGCATGGGACTAGGTGTGACCGGGGAGCTGTTTTTT
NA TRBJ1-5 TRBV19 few CASRASRGSNQPQHF TGTGCCAGTAGAGCCTCCAGGGGTAGCAATCAGCCCCAGCATTTT
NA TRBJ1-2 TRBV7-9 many CASSGLKSNYGYTF TGTGCCAGCAGCGGCTTAAAATCTAACTATGGCTACACCTTC
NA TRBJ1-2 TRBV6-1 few CASSWAQELANYGYTF TGTGCCAGCAGTTGGGCCCAGGAGTTAGCTAACTATGGCTACACCTTC
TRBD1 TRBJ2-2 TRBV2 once CASNDRGEDTGELFF TGTGCCAGCAACGACAGGGGGGAAGACACCGGGGAGCTGTTTTTT
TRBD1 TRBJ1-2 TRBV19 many CASSILGTGTSYSYGYTF TGTGCCAGTAGCATCCTGGGGACAGGGACGTCCTACAGCTATGGCTACACCTTC
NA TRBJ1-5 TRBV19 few CASTAAGVFHVSNQPQHF TGTGCCAGTACGGCGGCAGGGGTGTTTCATGTTAGCAATCAGCCCCAGCATTTT
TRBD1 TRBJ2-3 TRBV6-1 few CASSVLRGGQKTDTQYF TGTGCCAGCAGTGTCCTCAGAGGGGGCCAGAAGACAGATACGCAGTATTTT
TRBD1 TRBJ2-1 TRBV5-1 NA CASSGYRGIYNEQFF TGCGCCAGCAGCGGGTACAGGGGTATCTACAATGAGCAGTTCTTC
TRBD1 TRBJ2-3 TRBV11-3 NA CASSLGRYRGPTDTQYF TGTGCCAGCAGCTTAGGCCGATACAGGGGGCCCACAGATACGCAGTATTTT
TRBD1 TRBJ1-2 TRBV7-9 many CASSGIRQGRGLYGYTF TGTGCCAGCAGCGGAATCCGACAGGGTCGAGGGCTCTATGGCTACACCTTC
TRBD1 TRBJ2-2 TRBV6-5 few CASSYWTGITGELFF TGTGCCAGCAGTTACTGGACAGGGATCACCGGGGAGCTGTTTTTT
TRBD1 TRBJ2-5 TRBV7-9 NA CASSPPERDRGKETQYF TGTGCCAGCAGCCCGCCCGAAAGGGACAGGGGGAAAGAGACCCAGTACTTC
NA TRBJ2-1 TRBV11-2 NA CASSGTRSYNEQFF TGTGCCAGCAGCGGCACGCGCTCCTACAATGAGCAGTTCTTC
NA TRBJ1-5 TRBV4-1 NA CASSHPGRINQPQHF TGCGCCAGCAGCCACCCGGGACGGATCAATCAGCCCCAGCATTTT
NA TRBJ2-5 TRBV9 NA CASGITNQETQYF TGTGCCAGCGGGATAACCAACCAAGAGACCCAGTACTTC
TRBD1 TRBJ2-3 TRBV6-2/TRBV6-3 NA CASSYSIRYGTERLTGTDTQYF TGTGCCAGCAGTTACTCGATCCGATACGGGACAGAAAGGTTGACTGGCACAGATACGCAGTATTTT
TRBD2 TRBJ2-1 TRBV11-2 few CASSWTSGGVYNEQFF TGTGCCAGCAGCTGGACTAGCGGGGGGGTCTACAATGAGCAGTTCTTC
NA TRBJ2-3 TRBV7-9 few CASNPATDTQYF TGTGCCAGCAACCCAGCCACAGATACGCAGTATTTT
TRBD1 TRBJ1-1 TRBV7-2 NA CASSSTGVHTEAFF TGTGCCAGCAGCTCGACAGGGGTCCACACTGAAGCTTTCTTT
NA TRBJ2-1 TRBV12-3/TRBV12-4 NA CASTPPTENEQFF TGTGCCAGCACCCCTCCTACGGAGAATGAGCAGTTCTTC
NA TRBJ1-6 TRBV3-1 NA CASSPSRGNNSPLHF TGTGCCAGCAGCCCTTCGAGGGGGAATAATTCACCCCTCCACTTT
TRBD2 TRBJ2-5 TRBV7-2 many CASSRLAGSPQETQYF TGTGCCAGCAGCCGACTAGCGGGGTCCCCCCAAGAGACCCAGTACTTC
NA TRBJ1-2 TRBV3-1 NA CASSQENGGAYYGYTF TGTGCCAGCAGCCAAGAAAACGGGGGCGCTTACTATGGCTACACCTTC
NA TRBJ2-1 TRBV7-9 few CASSLPPEGNNEQFF TGTGCCAGCAGCTTGCCGCCAGAGGGTAACAATGAGCAGTTCTTC
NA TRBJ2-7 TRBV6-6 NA CASSLDLTNYEQYF TGTGCCAGCAGTCTCGACTTAACAAACTACGAGCAGTACTTC
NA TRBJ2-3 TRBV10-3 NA CAISESSEAPRAHTDTQYF TGTGCCATCAGTGAGTCCTCCGAGGCCCCCAGAGCCCACACAGATACGCAGTATTTT
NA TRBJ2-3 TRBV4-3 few CASSQDPWRAANTDTQYF TGCGCCAGCAGCCAAGATCCGTGGCGGGCAGCGAATACAGATACGCAGTATTTT
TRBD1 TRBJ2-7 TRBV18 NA CASSPPATGAITNEQYF TGTGCCAGCTCACCACCGGCGACAGGGGCGATAACTAACGAGCAGTACTTC
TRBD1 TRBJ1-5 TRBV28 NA CASSRGQGVQPQHF TGTGCCAGCAGCCGTGGACAGGGAGTTCAGCCCCAGCATTTT
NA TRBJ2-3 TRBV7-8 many CASSGSQGPTRTDTQYF TGTGCCAGCAGCGGATCACAGGGCCCTACTCGCACAGATACGCAGTATTTT
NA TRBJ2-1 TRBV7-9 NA CASSSTRLEQFF TGTGCCAGCAGCTCAACCCGACTTGAGCAGTTCTTC
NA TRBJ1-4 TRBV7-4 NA CASSFYICSARDGGTPRPNEKLFF NA
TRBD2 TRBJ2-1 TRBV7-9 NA CASSALAGASYNEQFF TGTGCCAGCAGCGCCTTAGCGGGTGCATCCTACAATGAGCAGTTCTTC
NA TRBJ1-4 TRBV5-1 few CASSFGRSNEKLFF TGCGCCAGCAGCTTCGGCCGAAGTAATGAAAAACTGTTTTTT
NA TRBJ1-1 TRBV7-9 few CASSFAGLVTEAFF TGTGCCAGCAGCTTTGCAGGTCTGGTCACTGAAGCTTTCTTT
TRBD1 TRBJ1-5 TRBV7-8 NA CASSLKTGLNQPQHF TGTGCCAGCAGCTTGAAGACAGGGCTAAATCAGCCCCAGCATTTT
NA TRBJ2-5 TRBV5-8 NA CASSLRLRSYGPLVDVLETQYF TGTGCCAGCAGCTTGAGGCTACGTAGCTACGGGCCCCTAGTAGATGTTCTAGAGACCCAGTACTTC